The rows below give T cell receptor beta chains drawn from one sample of a study of regulatory T cells in long-lasting Graves disease. TCRdb called the multiplex PCR reads again in MiXCR, with one record for every CDR3 protein. Of 400,000 to 500,000 distinct CDR3 sequences in the sample, approximately 21% were seen once. The specimen comprised peripheral blood mononuclear cells (PBMCs), sampled when the disease was refractory, from a patient treated with antithyroid drugs. The receptors derive from a female donor with Graves disease. Both conserved end residues are trimmed from each CDR3. Only part of the rows carry a size: once, few, many, or a class if the clone is expanded.

>TRBJ1-4|TRBV29-1|few
SAKASGTGRAKLF
>TRBJ1-1|TRBV12-3/TRBV12-4|NA
ASSHRVLAEAF
>TRBJ2-2|TRBV2|many
ASSEDTSLTGELF
>TRBJ2-7|TRBV4-1|NA
ASSQGPTGQRYYEQY
>TRBJ2-1|TRBV7-9|NA
ASSAAGLAGGGEQF
>TRBJ1-1|TRBV5-1|many
ASRPWDTEAF
>TRBJ2-5|TRBV20-1|many
SASPIGSRETQY
>TRBJ1-3|TRBV27|many
ASSPLTGISGNTIY
>TRBJ1-2|TRBV29-1|many
SVDRGAWNYGYT
>TRBJ2-7|TRBV6-5|few
ASSYSNRGQVDYEQY
>TRBJ1-5|TRBV4-1|NA
ASSQGTVSNQPQH
>TRBJ1-2|TRBV20-1|many
SARGGRDYGYT
>TRBJ2-5|TRBV20-1|NA
SARRTGSGTETQY
>TRBJ2-4|TRBV5-1|NA
ASSLGQGNIQY
>TRBJ1-1|TRBV4-1|NA
ASSQVPPGMNTEAF
>TRBJ2-7|TRBV12-3/TRBV12-4|many
ASSISGRIYEQY
>TRBJ1-1|TRBV3-1|many
ASSSASGGEAF
>TRBJ1-4|TRBV11-2|many
ASSRNRGAINEKLF
>TRBJ1-2|TRBV28|many
ASSTWDDRRLDYGYT
>TRBJ1-2|TRBV7-8|many
ASSLDAGYGYT
>TRBJ2-1|TRBV19|NA
ASSILSGRANEQF
>TRBJ2-5|TRBV6-1|many
ASRTGAYNL
>TRBJ2-7|TRBV19|NA
ASSIGSRGSFEQY
>TRBJ2-7|TRBV14|NA
ASSQDFYEQY
>TRBJ2-3|TRBV7-2|few
ASSPHSAGVTDTQY